This T cell receptor (beta chain) stems from a study of beta chain features in type 1 diabetes. Across the whole study: Across every sample, roughly 100 million sorted cells were examined in total. Study results and limitations: Moderately but significantly shorter TCRB CDR3s were found in Type 1 diabetes patients in all four CD4+ subsets. The question of HLA type influencing TCRB rearrangement was one that remained unresolved here.

Points on this clone: Antigen unknown.

Isolated RNA was reverse transcribed in full, so expressed TCRB transcripts were sequenced. Profiled with immunoSEQ multiplex PCR; TCRdb holds only in-frame clones, not every one. Here the sample spans about 340,000 clones, roughly 14% being singletons. Germline CDR1 is GTSNPN and CDR2 is SVGIG (reference sequence). The CDR3 has 14 amino acids. Trimming took off 3 bases at V and 1 base at J, with 12 bases between the two ends. The receptor was derived from a woman aged 18-29 years with type 1 diabetes. This chain connects TRBV30 to TRBJ1-1; D possibly corresponds to TRBD1 (5 bases). The sample comprised naive CD4+ T cells from blood. CDR3 nucleotides: TGTGCCTGGAGGGGTGTACAGGAGAACACTGAAGCTTTCTTT. This encodes CAWRGVQENTEAFF.